This T cell receptor beta chain was documented in a study of T cell responses to AZD1222 COVID-19 vaccine. Study results and caveats: Vaccination with two AZD1222 doses was followed by a rise in Spike-specific TCR breadth and depth. Only six individuals given AZD1222 were seropositive at baseline.

TCRdb's copy holds only in-frame clones and misses some; the assay was immunoSEQ multiplex PCR. The data contain 84,000 or so clones, 90% of them seen just once; the ten biggest clones take up 3% to 3.5%. Germline CDR1 is SGHAT and CDR2 is FQNNGV. The CDR3 totals 9 residues. V was trimmed by 8 bases and J by 5 bases, leaving 3 bases between them. For this clone: Its antigen is currently unknown. At the DNA level, this CDR3 is encoded by other sequences in the same sample as well.

The sample consisted of peripheral blood, taken 28 days after the second AZD1222 dose. The chain combines TRBV11-2 with TRBJ1-2; D not resolved. This receptor was taken from an adult who received the AZD1222 COVID-19 vaccine. The CDR3, as DNA: TGTGCCAGCGGATATGGCTACACCTTC. As protein: CASGYGYTF.